This T cell receptor beta chain was retrieved from a study of cytomegalovirus exposure and HLA in healthy donors. General study points: Later work found most CMV-associated TCR beta chains apparently HLA-restricted.

This clone showed up just a few times. The target antigen is unknown. This sample includes further DNA sequences coding for the same CDR3. CDR1 is SQVTM and CDR2 is ANQGSEA in the germline V gene. This CDR3 is built from 12 residues. V was shortened by 6 bases and J by 6 bases, with 12 bases between the two germline ends. PCR amplification relied on 60 Vbeta primers (plus 13 Jbeta primers). Using immunoSEQ multiplex PCR, the repertoire was profiled, and TCRdb retains in-frame clones only, with some absent. The table includes around 130,000 clones, roughly four fifths detected once. The chain joins TRBV29-1 to TRBJ1-5; perhaps TRBD1 as D (5 bases). This sequence originates from a male donor in good health and CMV-seropositive. Sequencing was done on a sample of PBMCs. In DNA, the CDR3 is TGCAGCGTGGCAGGGCACGGTCAGCCCCAGCATTTT. Amino acids: CSVAGHGQPQHF.